The 10 T cell receptor beta chains given below trace back to one sample, sequenced in a study of regulatory T cells in long-lasting Graves disease. Time point denoted: newly diagnosed GD, antithyroid drugs for less than 3 months. After RNA was extracted from PBMCs, the TCR library was made from it. Assembly of TCR beta libraries relied on iRepertoire HTBI primers together with Arm-PCR of CDR3 regions. TCRdb recomputed calls from the multiplex PCR reads with MiXCR, one row per CDR3 protein. Seen here are approximately 400,000 distinct CDR3 sequences, about 15% observed once, and the top ten hold about a sixth. These data were also reused for a study on T cells in Graves' hyperthyroidism and ophthalmopathy.

The input for sequencing was peripheral blood mononuclear cells (PBMCs), taken at new diagnosis, from a patient treated with antithyroid drugs. The receptor source for this set is a woman in her thirties with Graves disease.

This clonotype has more than one count but fewer than ten. Since a much larger clone is just one base distant, this may be a read error. This chain joins TRBV6-2 or TRBV6-3 and TRBJ2-1; 7 bases are a match to TRBD2. The CDR3 contains 16 residues. Germline CDR1 reads MNHEY; CDR2 reads SVGEGT. Written as DNA, the CDR3 is TGTGCCAGCAGTTACTCTATAACTAGCGACCCAAATGAGCAGCTCTTC. Translated, it gives CASSYSITSDPNEQLF.

This clonotype occurred many times. The chain uses TRBV11-2 and TRBJ2-3; D is perhaps TRBD1 or TRBD2 (5 bases each). The V end lost 1 base, the J end lost 5 bases, and 19 bases lay between the germline ends. CDR3 length: 17 residues. Germline V gene sequence: CDR1 SGHAT, CDR2 FQNNGV. DNA for the CDR3: TGTGCCAGCAGCTTAGGGGATTTGAAGGGACGAGGAGATACGCAGTATTTT. This codes for CASSLGDLKGRGDTQYF.

This clonotype was counted at least ten times. The chain links TRBV20-1 to TRBJ2-1; 12 bases match TRBD2. V dropped 4 bases and J dropped 7; count of bases not matched to a gene: 11. CDR1 DFQATT and CDR2 SNEGSKA come from the germline V gene (reference sequence). The CDR3 runs 16 residues. The CDR3 sequence: CSATTGLAGGGNEQFF. For the CDR3, the DNA is TGCAGTGCTACCACGGGACTAGCGGGCGGGGGGAATGAGCAGTTCTTC.

This clonotype was seen only a few times. V gene TRBV7-2 combines with J gene TRBJ2-7, with 12 bases lining up with TRBD2. Germline CDR1 SGHTA, CDR2 FQGNSA. V was pared by 5 bases and J by 5 bases, with 10 bases of the junction left unmatched. The CDR3 runs to 16 residues. CDR3: CASSKPGTSGSHEQYF. The CDR3 nucleotides read TGTGCCAGCAGCAAACCCGGGACTAGCGGGTCCCACGAGCAGTACTTC.

This clonotype was picked up many times. The rearrangement links TRBV20-1 to TRBJ2-5, with D possibly matching TRBD1 (5 bases). The V and J ends lost 1 base and 3 bases respectively, with 12 bases between them. This CDR3 is built from 14 residues. Germline CDR1 and CDR2: DFQATT and SNEGSKA (reference sequence). In nucleotides, the CDR3 is TGCAGTGCTAGAGCACCAGGGTGGGAAGAGACCCAGTACTTC. Its translation is CSARAPGWEETQYF.

This clonotype was recorded many times. The gene calls are TRBV10-3 and TRBJ1-1; D is ambiguous. The V and J ends lost 2 bases and 5 bases respectively, with 12 bases between them. The CDR3 runs 14 residues. Per germline, CDR1 ENHRY and CDR2 SYGVKD. The CDR3 reads CAISEDGESTEAFF. The CDR3 region has the DNA TGTGCCATCAGTGAGGACGGGGAGAGTACTGAAGCTTTCTTT.

There are many counts of this clonotype. The chain is built from TRBV7-9 and TRBJ2-5; tentative D call: TRBD1 (6 bases). Germline lookup yields CDR1 SEHNR and CDR2 FQNEAQ (reference sequence). Trimming took off 2 bases at V and 1 base at J, with 8 bases between the two ends. This CDR3 is built from 14 residues. The CDR3, as DNA: TGTGCCAGCAGCTTAAGGACAGCCCAAGAGACCCAGTACTTC. This codes for CASSLRTAQETQYF.

This clonotype was detected a few times. The genes are TRBV5-5 and TRBJ2-7; TRBD2 aligns across 9 bases. Germline CDR1 SGHKS, CDR2 YYEKEE (reference sequence). Germline trimming cut 1 base from V and 7 bases from J; bases unmatched to any gene: 9. The CDR3 extends over 15 amino acids. In nucleotides, the CDR3 is TGTGCCAGCAGCTTGCACGGCGGGAGGGTTGGGGAGCAGTACTTC. Translated, it gives CASSLHGGRVGEQYF. Filled out from reference TRBV5-5 and TRBJ2-7, the complete variable domain reads DAGVTQSPTHLIKTRGQQVTLRCSPISGHKSVSWYQQVLGQGPQFIFQYYEKEERGRGNFPDRFSARQFPNYSSELNVNALLLGDSALYLCASSLHGGRVGEQYFGPGTRLTVT.

This clonotype was recorded a few times. This chain connects TRBV6-2 or TRBV6-3 to TRBJ2-7, with D perhaps matching TRBD2 (6 bases). CDR3 length: 13 amino acids. Germline CDR1 and CDR2: MNHEY and SVGEGT. Trimming cost V 6 bases and J 5 bases, with 14 bases left between them. DNA of the CDR3: TGTGCCAGCAGGGACTCCGGGGGAAACGAGCAGTACTTC. It is translated as CASRDSGGNEQYF.

Notes on this clonotype: A far larger clone is one nucleotide away, so this likely arose from a read error. V and J are TRBV11-2 and TRBJ2-1; possible D gene TRBD2, 6 bases. The J call may be mistaken, given a closer DNA end match to TRBJ2-4. The CDR3 runs to 15 residues. Germline lookup yields CDR1 SGHAT and CDR2 FQNNGV. In nucleotides, the CDR3 is TGTGTCAGCAGCATAAACGGGGGACGGGAAAACATTCAGTACTTC. This gives the protein CVSSINGGRENIQYF.